One TCR beta chain is described in this entry. Time point of the sample: newly diagnosed GD, antithyroid drugs for less than 3 months. After RNA was extracted from PBMCs, the TCR library was made from it. Patients with Graves' disease were diagnosed by American Thyroid Association guidelines. Through Arm-PCR of CDR3 regions and iRepertoire HTBI primers, TCR beta libraries were built. Using its own MiXCR run on the multiplex PCR reads, TCRdb lists one record per CDR3 protein. The table records roughly 510,000 distinct CDR3 sequences, more than 15% of them present only once. The V and J ends lost 6 bases and 7 bases, in that order; junction bases with no gene match: 11. CDR3 length: 15 residues. This entry comes from a study of regulatory T cells in long-lasting Graves disease. This sample was shared with a second study, whose subject was T cells in Graves' hyperthyroidism and ophthalmopathy.

This sequence was found in a man aged 18 to 29 with Graves disease. The chain is built from TRBV12-3 or TRBV12-4 and TRBJ2-1; 8 bases agree with TRBD1. This specimen was peripheral blood mononuclear cells (PBMCs), taken at new diagnosis, from a patient treated with antithyroid drugs. The CDR3 loop reads CASSRTSQGANEQFF. Here the CDR3 DNA reads TGTGCCAGCAGCCGAACCTCCCAGGGGGCTAATGAGCAGTTCTTC.